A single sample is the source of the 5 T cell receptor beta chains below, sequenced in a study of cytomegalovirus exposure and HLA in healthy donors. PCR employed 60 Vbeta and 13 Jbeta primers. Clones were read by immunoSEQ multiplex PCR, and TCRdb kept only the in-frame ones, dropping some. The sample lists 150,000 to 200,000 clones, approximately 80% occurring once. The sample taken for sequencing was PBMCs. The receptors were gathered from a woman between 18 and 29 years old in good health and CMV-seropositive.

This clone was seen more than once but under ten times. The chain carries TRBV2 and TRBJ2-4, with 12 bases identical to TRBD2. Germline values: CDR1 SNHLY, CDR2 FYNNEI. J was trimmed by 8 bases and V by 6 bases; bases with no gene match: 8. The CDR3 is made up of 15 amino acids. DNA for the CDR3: TGTGCCAGCAGCTTACTAGCGGGGGGTGGGGACATTCAGTACTTC. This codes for CASSLLAGGGDIQYF. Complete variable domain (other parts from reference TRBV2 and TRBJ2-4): EPEVTQTPSHQVTQMGQEVILRCVPISNHLYFYWYRQILGQKVEFLVSFYNNEISEKSEIFDDQFSVERPDGSNFTLKIRSTKLEDSAMYFCASSLLAGGGDIQYFGAGTRLSVL.

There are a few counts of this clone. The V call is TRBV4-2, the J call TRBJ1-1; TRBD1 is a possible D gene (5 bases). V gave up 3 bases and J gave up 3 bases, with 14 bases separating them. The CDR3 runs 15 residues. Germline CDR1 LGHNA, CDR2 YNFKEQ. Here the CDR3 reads CASSHSFAGHTEAFF. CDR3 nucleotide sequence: TGTGCCAGCAGCCACAGCTTTGCAGGGCACACTGAAGCTTTCTTT.

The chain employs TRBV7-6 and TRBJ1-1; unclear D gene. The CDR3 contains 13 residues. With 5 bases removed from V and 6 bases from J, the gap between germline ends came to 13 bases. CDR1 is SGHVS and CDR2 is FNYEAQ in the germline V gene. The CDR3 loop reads CASSPRGGAEAFF. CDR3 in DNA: TGTGCCAGCAGCCCTCGGGGTGGGGCTGAAGCTTTCTTT.

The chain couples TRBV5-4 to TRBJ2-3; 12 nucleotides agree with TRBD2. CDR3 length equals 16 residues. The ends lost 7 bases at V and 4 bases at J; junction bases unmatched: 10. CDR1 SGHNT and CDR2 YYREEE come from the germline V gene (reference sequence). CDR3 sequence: CASRPGLAGFADTQYF. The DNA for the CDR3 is TGTGCCAGCCGCCCTGGACTAGCGGGGTTTGCAGATACGCAGTATTTT. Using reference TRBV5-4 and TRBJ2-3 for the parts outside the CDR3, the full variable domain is ETGVTQSPTHLIKTRGQQVTLRCSSQSGHNTVSWYQQALGQGPQFIFQYYREEENGRGNFPPRFSGLQFPNYSSELNVNALELDDSALYLCASRPGLAGFADTQYFGPGTRLTVL.

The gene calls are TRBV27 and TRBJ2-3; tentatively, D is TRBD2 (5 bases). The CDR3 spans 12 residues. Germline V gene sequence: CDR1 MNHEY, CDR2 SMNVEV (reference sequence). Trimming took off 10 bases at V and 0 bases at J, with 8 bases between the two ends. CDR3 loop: CATSGSTDTQYF. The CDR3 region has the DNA TGTGCCACAAGCGGTAGCACAGATACGCAGTATTTT.